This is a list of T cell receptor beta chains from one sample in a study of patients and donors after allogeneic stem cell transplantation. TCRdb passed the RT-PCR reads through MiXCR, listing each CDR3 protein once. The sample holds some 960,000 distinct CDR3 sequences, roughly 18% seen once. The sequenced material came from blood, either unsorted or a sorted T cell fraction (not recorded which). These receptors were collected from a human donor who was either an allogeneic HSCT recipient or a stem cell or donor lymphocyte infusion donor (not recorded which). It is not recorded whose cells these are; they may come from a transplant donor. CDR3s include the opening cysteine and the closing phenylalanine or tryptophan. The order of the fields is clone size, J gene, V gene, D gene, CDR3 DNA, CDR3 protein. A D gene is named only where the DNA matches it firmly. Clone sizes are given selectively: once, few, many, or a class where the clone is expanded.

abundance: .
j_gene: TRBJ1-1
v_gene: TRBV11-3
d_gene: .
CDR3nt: TGTGCCAGCAGCTTAGGCTCTCTCGGGTTGCTGGGCACTGAAGCTTTCTTT
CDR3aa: CASSLGSLGLLGTEAFF

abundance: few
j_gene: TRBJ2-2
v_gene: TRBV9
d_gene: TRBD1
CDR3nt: TGTGCCAGCAGCGTCGGCACAGGGGGTACCGGGGAGCTGTTTTTT
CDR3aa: CASSVGTGGTGELFF

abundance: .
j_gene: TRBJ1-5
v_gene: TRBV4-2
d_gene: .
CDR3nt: TGTGCCAGCAGCCAAGAGGTCCTGGAGCCCCAGCATTTT
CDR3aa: CASSQEVLEPQHF

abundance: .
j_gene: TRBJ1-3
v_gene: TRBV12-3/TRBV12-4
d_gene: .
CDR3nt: TGTGCCAGCAAAAAAGGGACCTTCTCTGGAAACACCATATATTTT
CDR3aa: CASKKGTFSGNTIYF

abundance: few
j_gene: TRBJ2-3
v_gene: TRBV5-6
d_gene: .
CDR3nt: TGTGCCAGCTTCATCGGGGACCCCGTCACAGATACGCAGTATTTT
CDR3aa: CASFIGDPVTDTQYF

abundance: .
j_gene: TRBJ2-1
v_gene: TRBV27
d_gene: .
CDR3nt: TGTGCCAGCAGTTTAACCCCTCGGACTGAGCAGTTCTTC
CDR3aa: CASSLTPRTEQFF

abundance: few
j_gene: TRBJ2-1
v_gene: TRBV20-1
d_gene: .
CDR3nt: TGCAGTGCGGCTACTAACGAGCAGTTCTTC
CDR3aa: CSAATNEQFF

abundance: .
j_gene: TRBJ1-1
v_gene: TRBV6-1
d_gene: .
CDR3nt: TGTGCCAGCAGTCCCCTGGACTACATGAACACTGAAGCTTTCTTT
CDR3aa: CASSPLDYMNTEAFF

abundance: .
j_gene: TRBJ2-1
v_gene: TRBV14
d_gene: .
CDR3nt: TGTGCCAGCAGCTACATTGGTAGGACAGCCTACAATGAGCAGTTCTTC
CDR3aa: CASSYIGRTAYNEQFF

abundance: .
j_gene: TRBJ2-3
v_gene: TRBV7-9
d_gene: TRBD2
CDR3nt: TGTGCCGGCAGCTTAGAAAGGGGCGGGGGAAACACAGATACGCAGTATTTT
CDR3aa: CAGSLERGGGNTDTQYF

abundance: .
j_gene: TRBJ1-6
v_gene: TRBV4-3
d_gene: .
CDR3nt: TGCGCCAGCAGCCAAGGGGGTGGGTATGATTCACCCCTCCACTTT
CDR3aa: CASSQGGGYDSPLHF

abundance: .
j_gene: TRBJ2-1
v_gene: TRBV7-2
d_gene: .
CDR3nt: TGTGCCAGCAGCTTCGGAGAGCAGTTCTTC
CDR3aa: CASSFGEQFF

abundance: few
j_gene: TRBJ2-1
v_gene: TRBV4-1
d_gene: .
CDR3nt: TGCGCCAGCAGCCAAGTACGTCAACTACCAGGAGTACAATTCAATGAGCAGTTCTTC
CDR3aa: CASSQVRQLPGVQFNEQFF

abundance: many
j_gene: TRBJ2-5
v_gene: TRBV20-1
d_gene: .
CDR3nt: TGCAGTGCTAGAGATCTCTATGAACAGAAAGAGACCCAGTACTTC
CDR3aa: CSARDLYEQKETQYF

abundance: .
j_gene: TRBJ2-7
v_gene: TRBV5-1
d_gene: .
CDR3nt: TGCGCCAGCAGCTTGGCAAATGGGGGATCCTACGAGCAGTACTTC
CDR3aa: CASSLANGGSYEQYF

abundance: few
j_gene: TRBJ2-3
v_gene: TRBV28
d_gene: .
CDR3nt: TGTGCCAGCAGTTATCTAAAGCGGGCCTACACAGATACGCAGTATTTT
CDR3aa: CASSYLKRAYTDTQYF

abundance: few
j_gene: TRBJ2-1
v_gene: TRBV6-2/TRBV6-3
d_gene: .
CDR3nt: TGTGCCAGCAGTTCCGGGACACTCTACAATGAGCAGTTCTTC
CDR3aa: CASSSGTLYNEQFF

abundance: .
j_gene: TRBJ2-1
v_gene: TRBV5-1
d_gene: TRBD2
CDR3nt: TGCGCCAGCAGCTCCGGCCTGGGACTAGAGGACAATGAGCAGTTCTTC
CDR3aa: CASSSGLGLEDNEQFF

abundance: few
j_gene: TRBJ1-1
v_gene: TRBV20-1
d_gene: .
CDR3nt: TGCAGTGCTAGAGTAGTGGGGTACACTGAAGCTTTCTTT
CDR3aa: CSARVVGYTEAFF

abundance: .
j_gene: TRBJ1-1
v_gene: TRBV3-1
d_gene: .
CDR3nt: TGTGCCAGCAGCCAAGGCGGGGGGACGAACACTGAAGCTTTCTTT
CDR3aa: CASSQGGGTNTEAFF

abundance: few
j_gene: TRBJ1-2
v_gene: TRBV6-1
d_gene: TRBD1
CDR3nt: TGTGCCAGCAGAAGGACAGGGGGCGCATGGCCCTATGGCTACACCTTC
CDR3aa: CASRRTGGAWPYGYTF

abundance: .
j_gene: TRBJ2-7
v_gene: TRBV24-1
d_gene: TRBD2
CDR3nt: TGTGCCACCAGTGATACTAGCGGGAGCTACGAGCAGTACTTC
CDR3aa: CATSDTSGSYEQYF

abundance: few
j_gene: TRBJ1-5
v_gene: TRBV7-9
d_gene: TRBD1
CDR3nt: TGTGCCAGCAGCTTCTCGACAGGGACAAATCAGCCCCAGCATTTT
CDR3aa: CASSFSTGTNQPQHF

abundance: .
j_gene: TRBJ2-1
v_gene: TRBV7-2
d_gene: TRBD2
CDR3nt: TGTGCCAGCAGCTCCCCACGGACTAGCGGGCAGGAGCAGTTCTTC
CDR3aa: CASSSPRTSGQEQFF

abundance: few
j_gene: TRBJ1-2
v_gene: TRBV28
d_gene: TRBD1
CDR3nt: TGTGCCAGCCTGACAGGGGATAACTATGGCTACACCTTC
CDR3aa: CASLTGDNYGYTF

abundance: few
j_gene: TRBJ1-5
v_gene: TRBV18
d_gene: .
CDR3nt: TGTGCCAGCTCGAACTCCGAGGGGACCCAGCATTTT
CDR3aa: CASSNSEGTQHF

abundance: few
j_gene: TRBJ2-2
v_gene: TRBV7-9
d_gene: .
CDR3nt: TGTGCCAGCACGGAAAGCCCGGGGAGAAGGAGAACCGGGGAGCTGTTTTTT
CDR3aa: CASTESPGRRRTGELFF